This T cell receptor beta chain derives from a study of blood T cell repertoires in COVID-19 (dated by TCRdb to 2020 to 2022). With respect to the entire study: Samples covering the acute and convalescent phases of COVID-19 were provided by collaborators in the United States, Italy and Spain. The prospective study material was composed of cDNA or gDNA derived from T cells, B-cell-depleted T cells, or PBMCs. Subjects who had been exposed to COVID-19, were actively infected with it, or had recovered from it provided the deeply sampled blood TCRbeta repertoires that made up the dataset. The repertoires were released in a freely available public database intended as a resource for research on the immune response to SARS-CoV-2. The samples were drawn from two sources: the first 160 participants of the ongoing ImmuneRACE study, and 1,200 or so subjects contributed by 6 global collaborators. A de-identified subject ID, COVID-19 status, age in years and sex were almost always included in the sample metadata. Where available, HLA class I and class II types were obtained from metadata supplied by the sample provider rather than from assay-based typing.

Between the V and J ends, shortened by 2 bases and 10 bases respectively, the junction contains 14 bases. The germline V gene (reference sequence) supplies CDR1 LGHDT and CDR2 YNNKEL. From cysteine to phenylalanine, the CDR3 is 13 amino acids long. Just CDR3 DNA is preserved here, 39 bases in frame from base 1. Whole blood was collected in K2EDTA tubes by collaborating institutions according to the institutions' own protocols. For TCRbeta analysis, collaborator samples were shipped as frozen whole blood, as isolated PBMCs, or as DNA extracted from either sample type. The immunoSEQ Assay, a bias-controlled multiplex PCR, was used to amplify TCRbeta CDR3 regions from genomic DNA. On the authors' methods: Within the assay, amplification of reference gene primers was used to estimate how many nucleated cells each sample contained. Sequence reads were collapsed and filtered to measure the absolute abundance of every unique TCRbeta CDR3 rearrangement. Productive Simpson clonality was computed per sample as the square root of Simpson's diversity index over productive rearrangements. As stored in TCRdb, this immuneACCESS dataset retains in-frame rearrangements with V and J assigned. A fraction of the clones does not appear; measured against another copy, unresolved V genes explain less than half of the discrepancy, and the remainder lacks a known reason. Clone size and the V and J calls come from that table; the DNA yielded D and trimming. The table for this sample lists about 250,000 clones; nearly 90% of them were counted only once. Of the sample, 3% falls within the top ten clones.

Findings and caveats that apply to the study as a whole: The amount of clinical and demographic metadata varied by source and participant and was provided uncurated.

About this clone itself: No cognate antigen has been identified for it. The record has no base qualities; no much larger clone is one base away.

The sequence joins TRBV3-1 (or the pseudogene TRBV3-2) to TRBJ1-2; the D gene lacks a confident call. Sequencing used peripheral blood. The TCR sequence derives from a man between 18 and 29 years old with active or convalescent COVID-19. The DNA sequence reads TGTGCCAGCAGCCAACCGGGAGGGTCCTACTACACCTTC. This yields the protein CASSQPGGSYYTF.